This T cell receptor beta chain was identified in a study of blood T cell repertoires in COVID-19 (dated by TCRdb to the early 2020s). For the wider study: Samples from collaborators originated in the United States, Italy and Spain and spanned both the acute and convalescent phases of COVID-19. The material from the prospective study consisted of cDNA or gDNA derived from T cells, B-cell-depleted T cells, or PBMCs. Deeply sampled blood TCRbeta repertoires from subjects exposed to, actively infected with, or recovered from COVID-19 were included in the dataset. The repertoires were made available in a free public database intended to serve as a resource for research on the immune response to SARS-CoV-2. Samples came from the ongoing ImmuneRACE study (first 160 participants) plus 1,254 subjects from 6 global collaborators. A de-identified subject ID, COVID-19 status, age in years and sex were almost always included in the sample metadata. Where available, HLA class I and class II types were taken from metadata supplied by the sample provider and were not determined by assay-based typing.

Worth noting for this clone: No cognate antigen has been identified for it. The record has no base qualities; no much larger clone is one base away.

Whole blood was collected in K2EDTA tubes by collaborating institutions according to the institutions' own protocols. Collaborator samples were shipped for TCRbeta analysis as frozen whole blood, isolated PBMCs, or DNA extracted from either sample type. The CDR3 holds 13 amino acids from the cysteine to the phenylalanine. This entry keeps only the CDR3 DNA: 39 bases, framed from base 1. The junction shows trimming of 4 bases on V and 4 bases on J, plus 11 bases between the germline ends. Taken from the germline V gene, the CDR1 and CDR2 loops are SGHDT and YYEEEE. TCRbeta CDR3 regions were amplified from genomic DNA by means of the immunoSEQ Assay, a bias-controlled multiplex PCR. In the source study's methods: Nucleated cell counts per sample were estimated from amplification of reference gene primers within the assay. To quantify the absolute abundance of each unique TCRbeta CDR3 rearrangement, sequence reads were collapsed and filtered. For each sample, productive Simpson clonality was calculated by taking the square root of Simpson's diversity index across productive rearrangements. What TCRdb holds here is the immuneACCESS table cut down to in-frame rearrangements. Part of the clones is not present; checked against another copy, under half of the missing clones reflect an unresolved V gene, and the others are unexplained. V and J calls and clone size follow that table, whereas D and trimming were derived from the DNA. The sample table lists about 240,000 clones, just under 85% of them with a count of one. Over 7.5% of the sample goes to the ten largest clones.

Overall study outcomes, separate from this receptor: Clinical and demographic metadata were provided uncurated, with the amount varying by source and participant.

The sample comprised peripheral blood. This TCR was recovered from a woman of 80 years or more with acute or convalescent COVID-19. The receptor chain draws on TRBV5-6 and TRBJ2-5, and perhaps TRBD2 as D gene, on 5 matching bases. The bases are TGTGCCAGCAGCCTCCAGAGGGCAGAGACCCAGTACTTC. Its product reads: CASSLQRAETQYF.